This T cell receptor (beta chain) was sequenced for a study of blood T cell repertoires in COVID-19 (TCRdb year 2020). Study-wide context: The collaborator samples originated in the United States, Italy and Spain and spanned the acute and convalescent phases of COVID-19. The prospective study material was composed of cDNA or gDNA derived from T cells, B-cell-depleted T cells, or PBMCs. Subjects who had been exposed to COVID-19, were actively infected with it, or had recovered from it provided the deeply sampled blood TCRbeta repertoires that made up the dataset. A freely available public database, intended as a resource for researchers studying the immune response to SARS-CoV-2, is where the repertoires were released. Samples came from the ongoing ImmuneRACE study (first 160 participants) plus 1,254 subjects from 6 global collaborators. Nearly every sample came with metadata listing a de-identified subject ID, COVID-19 status, age in years and sex. HLA class I and class II types, where available, came from metadata supplied by the sample provider rather than from assay-based typing.

Enrolling through a virtual design, the prospective study's participants ranged in age from roughly 18 to 95 years and lived across some 22 United States geographic areas. Cohort assignment in the prospective study relied on participant-reported clinical history from a screening survey and a study questionnaire. In the prospective study, mobile phlebotomists collected whole blood, serum and a nasopharyngeal or oropharyngeal swab from each participant. Prospective study participants could optionally give additional blood draws and questionnaires over a 2-month period. Blood samples from the prospective study were shipped frozen or at room temperature prior to DNA extraction. The germline V gene (reference sequence) gives CDR1 as SGHKS and CDR2 as YYEKEE. Counted from cysteine to phenylalanine, this CDR3 has 17 amino acids. This entry keeps only the CDR3 DNA: 51 bases, framed from base 1. V was cut back by 2 bases and J by 0 bases, leaving a gap of 15 bases between them.

This clone was picked up one time. The antigen it binds to is not known. No quality values exist for individual bases; no much larger clone is one base distant. The investigation overall reported the following: The amount of clinical and demographic metadata varied by source and participant and was provided uncurated.

TCRbeta CDR3 regions were amplified from genomic DNA using the immunoSEQ Assay, a bias-controlled multiplex PCR. The study's processing was this. Nucleated cell counts per sample were estimated from amplification of reference gene primers within the assay. To quantify the absolute abundance of each unique TCRbeta CDR3 rearrangement, sequence reads were collapsed and filtered. Productive Simpson clonality was computed per sample as the square root of Simpson's diversity index over productive rearrangements. The source is immuneACCESS, and TCRdb retained only in-frame sequences with V and J called. Part of the clones is not carried over; for the studies checked, unresolved V genes explain less than half of this, and the remainder is unexplained. That table is the source of V, J and clone size, and D and trimming were worked out from the DNA. The sample includes 380,000 or so clones, with roughly 90% observed a single time. Clones ranked in the top ten supply approximately 0.96% of the sample.

This sequence originates from a woman aged 25 to 45 with acute COVID-19. This sequence uses TRBV5-5 and TRBJ1-5; the D gene cannot be named for sure. The specimen was PBMCs or T cells enriched from blood (not recorded which). The CDR3 region: CASSLEEAGNSNQPQHF. The nucleotide sequence reads as follows: TGTGCCAGCAGCTTAGAGGAGGCGGGGAATAGCAATCAGCCCCAGCATTTT.